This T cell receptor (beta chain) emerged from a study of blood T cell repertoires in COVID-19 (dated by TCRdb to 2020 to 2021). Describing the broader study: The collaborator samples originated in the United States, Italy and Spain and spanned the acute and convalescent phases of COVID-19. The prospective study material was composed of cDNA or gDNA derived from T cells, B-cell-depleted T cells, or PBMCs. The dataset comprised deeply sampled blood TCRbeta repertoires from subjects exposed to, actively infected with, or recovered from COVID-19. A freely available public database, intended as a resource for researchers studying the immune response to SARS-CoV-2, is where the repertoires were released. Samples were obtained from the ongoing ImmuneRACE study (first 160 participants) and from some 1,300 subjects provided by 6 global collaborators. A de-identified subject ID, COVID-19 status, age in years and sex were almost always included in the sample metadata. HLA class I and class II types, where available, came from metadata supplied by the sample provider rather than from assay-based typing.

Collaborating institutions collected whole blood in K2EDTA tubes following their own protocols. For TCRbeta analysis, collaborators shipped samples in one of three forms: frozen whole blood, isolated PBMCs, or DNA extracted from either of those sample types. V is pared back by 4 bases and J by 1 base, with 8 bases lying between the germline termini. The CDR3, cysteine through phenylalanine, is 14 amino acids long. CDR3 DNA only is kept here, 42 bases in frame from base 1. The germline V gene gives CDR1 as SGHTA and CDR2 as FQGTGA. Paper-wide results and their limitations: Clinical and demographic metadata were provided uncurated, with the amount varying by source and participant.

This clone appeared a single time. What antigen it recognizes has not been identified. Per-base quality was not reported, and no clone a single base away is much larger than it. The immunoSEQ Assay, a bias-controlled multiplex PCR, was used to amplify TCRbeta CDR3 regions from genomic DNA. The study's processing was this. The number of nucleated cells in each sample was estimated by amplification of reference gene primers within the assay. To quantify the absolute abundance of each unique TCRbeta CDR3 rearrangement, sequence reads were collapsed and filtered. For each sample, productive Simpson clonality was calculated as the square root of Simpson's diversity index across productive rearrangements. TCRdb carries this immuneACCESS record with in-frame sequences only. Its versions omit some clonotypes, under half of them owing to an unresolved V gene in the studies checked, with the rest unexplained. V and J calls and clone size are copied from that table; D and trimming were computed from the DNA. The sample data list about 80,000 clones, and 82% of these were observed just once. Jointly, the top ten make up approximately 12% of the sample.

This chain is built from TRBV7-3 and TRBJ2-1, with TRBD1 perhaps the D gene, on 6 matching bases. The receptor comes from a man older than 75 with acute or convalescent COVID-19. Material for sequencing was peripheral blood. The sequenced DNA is TGTGCCAGCAGCTCCAGGGGTTCCTACAATGAGCAGTTCTTC. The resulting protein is CASSSRGSYNEQFF.